Included here is one TCR beta chain sequence, with context. Its antigen is undetermined. The primer mix had 60 Vbeta and 13 Jbeta primers. Method: immunoSEQ multiplex PCR; TCRdb's copy keeps in-frame clones and lacks some. The table has more than 95,000 clones, approximately 80% seen once. This entry belongs to a study of cytomegalovirus exposure and HLA in healthy donors. Those who donated were healthy bone marrow donors. Germline CDR1 ENHRY, CDR2 SYGVKD. CDR3 size: 13 residues. V lost 4 bases, J lost 1 base, and 7 bases lay in between. Findings of the study overall: As a later analysis showed, a missense DCLRE1C variant was linked to trimming of TCR beta V- and J-genes. A later analysis showed HLA-associated TCR beta chains outstripping equally common others in clonal expansion. There were 150 to 200 TCR beta chains listed as cytomegalovirus-associated.

This chain joins TRBV10-3 and TRBJ1-1; D is unresolved. The clonotype was recovered from a woman under 30 in good health and CMV-seropositive. Material: PBMCs. The CDR3, as DNA: TGTGCCATCAGTGTATCGGGGAACACTGAAGCTTTCTTT. It codes for CAISVSGNTEAFF.